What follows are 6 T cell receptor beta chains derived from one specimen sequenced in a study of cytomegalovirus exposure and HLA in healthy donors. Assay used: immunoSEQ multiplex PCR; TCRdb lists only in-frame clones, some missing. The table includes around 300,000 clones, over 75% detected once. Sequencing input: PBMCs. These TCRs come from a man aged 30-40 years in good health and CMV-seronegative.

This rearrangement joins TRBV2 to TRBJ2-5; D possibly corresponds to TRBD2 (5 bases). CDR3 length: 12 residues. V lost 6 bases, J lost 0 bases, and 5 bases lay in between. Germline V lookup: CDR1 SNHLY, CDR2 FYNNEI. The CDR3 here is CASRRDQETQYF. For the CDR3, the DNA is TGTGCCAGCAGGAGGGACCAAGAGACCCAGTACTTC.

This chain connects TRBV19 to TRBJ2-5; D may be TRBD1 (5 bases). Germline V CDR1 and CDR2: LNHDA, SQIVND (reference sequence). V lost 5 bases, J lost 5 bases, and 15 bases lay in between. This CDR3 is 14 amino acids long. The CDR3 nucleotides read TGTGCCAGTAGTGTTACCGTAGGGGTGGAGACCCAGTACTTC. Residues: CASSVTVGVETQYF.

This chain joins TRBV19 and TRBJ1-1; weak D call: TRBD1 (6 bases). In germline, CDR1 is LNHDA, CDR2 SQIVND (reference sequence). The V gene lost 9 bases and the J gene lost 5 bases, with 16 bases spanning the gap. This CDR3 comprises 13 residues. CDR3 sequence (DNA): TGTGCCAGCACCCAGGGGCGAATAACTGAAGCTTTCTTT. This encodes CASTQGRITEAFF. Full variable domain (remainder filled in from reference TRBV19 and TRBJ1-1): DGGITQSPKYLFRKEGQNVTLSCEQNLNHDAMYWYRQDPGQGLRLIYYSQIVNDFQKGDIAEGYSVSREKKESFPLTVTSAQKNPTAFYLCASTQGRITEAFFGQGTRLTVV.

The CDR3 is CARSKGRDRGDEQFF. DNA of the CDR3: TGTGCCAGAAGCAAAGGACGGGACAGGGGTGATGAGCAGTTCTTC. This chain joins TRBV5-3 and TRBJ2-1, with 10 positions matching TRBD1. TRBV5-3 is labeled an ORF, and its function is uncertain. V was clipped by 4 bases and J by 8 bases; unmatched bases: 9. This CDR3 has 15 amino acids.

CDR3 region: CASSQGTGNMNTEAFF. CDR3 coding DNA: TGTGCCAGCAGCCAAGGGACAGGGAACATGAACACTGAAGCTTTCTTT. V is TRBV5-6 and J is TRBJ1-1; 9 positions match TRBD1. Trimming at V came to 4 bases and at J to 0 bases, leaving 7 bases not matched to a gene. From germline, CDR1 is SGHDT and CDR2 YYEEEE. The CDR3 sequence is 16 residues long.

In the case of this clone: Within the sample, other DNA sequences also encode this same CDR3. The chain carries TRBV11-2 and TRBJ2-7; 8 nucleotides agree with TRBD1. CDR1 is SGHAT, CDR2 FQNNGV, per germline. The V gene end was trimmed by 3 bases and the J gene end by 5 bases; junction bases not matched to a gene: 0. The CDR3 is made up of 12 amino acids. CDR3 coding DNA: TGTGCCAGCAGCTTGGACAGGGACGAGCAGTACTTC. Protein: CASSLDRDEQYF.